The following is a T cell receptor (beta chain) sequence with its context. The antigen remains unidentified. The V gene's germline CDR1 is MNHNS and CDR2 SASEGT. This CDR3 contains 16 residues. J was trimmed by 4 bases and V by 2 bases; bases with no gene match: 8. The PCR had 60 Vbeta and 13 Jbeta primers. Original analysis: In a later analysis, the count reached 74 million or so unique TCR beta chains, with approximately 11 million shared. The repertoire was sequenced with immunoSEQ multiplex PCR; TCRdb's copy has only in-frame clones and lacks some. V, J and clone size are taken as reported in that table, and D and trimming were inferred from the DNA itself. The sample gives around 200,000 clones, over 80% of which show up once; 1.6% is in the top ten. Healthy bone marrow donors formed the donor group. Nominally healthy donors provided the samples, though records likely missed some immune exposures.

The data stem from a study of cytomegalovirus exposure and HLA in healthy donors. General study findings and limits: Some TCR beta chains (roughly 160 of them) were listed as cytomegalovirus-associated.

This TCR was recovered from a man aged 45-65 years in good health and CMV-seronegative. The sequenced sample consisted of PBMCs. This chain connects TRBV6-1 to TRBJ1-2; 9 nucleotides agree with TRBD1. The CDR3 region has the DNA TGTGCCAGCAGTGAACCGGGACAGGGAATAACCTATGGCTACACCTTC. This encodes CASSEPGQGITYGYTF.